This T cell receptor (beta chain) was observed in a study of technical replicates of blood from a few donors. Profiling relied on immunoSEQ multiplex PCR, and the TCRdb table lists in-frame clones only, not all of them. Among around 81,000 clones, 80% to 90% were seen once, and the ten largest hold roughly 3.9%. Germline loops: CDR1 MNHEY, CDR2 SVGAGI. This CDR3 region has 16 residues. Trimming stripped 0 bases from V and 5 bases from J, with 11 bases between. The V and J genes are TRBV6-5 and TRBJ1-6; maybe TRBD1 (5 bases). The clonotype comes from a human donor in good health. Some clones in this sample may be carry-over from other donors' samples. The sequenced sample was PBMCs. The CDR3 nucleotides read TGTGCCAGCAGTTACTCGAGTCGACAGAATAATTCACCCCTCCACTTT. This codes for CASSYSSRQNNSPLHF.